The present entry profiles one T cell receptor (beta chain) with its context. The antigen remains undetermined. The PCR used 60 Vbeta and 13 Jbeta primers. Sequencing used immunoSEQ multiplex PCR; TCRdb keeps in-frame clones, though not all of them. The listing contains 150,000 to 200,000 clones. This sample is part of a study of cytomegalovirus exposure and HLA in healthy donors. Study-wide background: Caucasian-associated ancestry cluster membership applied to under 85% of some 400 genotyped donors. Study-wide points: Per published reports, the classifier diagnosed cytomegalovirus status with high specificity and sensitivity.

The V and J ends lost 3 bases and 4 bases respectively, with 12 bases between them. The CDR3 has 14 residues. Per the germline V gene, CDR1 is MNHEY and CDR2 is SMNVEV (reference sequence). Input material: PBMCs. This receptor was taken from a man younger than 40 in good health and CMV-seronegative. The rearrangement joins TRBV27 to TRBJ1-1, with D maybe TRBD1 (5 bases). CDR3 loop: CASSLWRGGTEAFF. The CDR3 region has the DNA TGTGCCAGCAGTTTGTGGCGGGGGGGCACTGAAGCTTTCTTT.